This TCR beta chain comes out of a study of T cells in Graves' hyperthyroidism and ophthalmopathy. From RNA transcripts, TCR beta CDR3 regions were amplified. Initially, a first-round RT-PCR of the TCR CDR3 employed the HTBI primer set. Via MiXCR, TCRdb re-called the multiplex PCR reads, giving one row per CDR3 protein. The repertoire includes hundreds of thousands of distinct CDR3 sequences, around 13% of them detected once, and approximately 15% sits in the top ten. This clonotype was detected many times. Deletions cut 4 bases from V and 5 bases from J, with 11 bases between. Per germline, CDR1 SNHLY and CDR2 FYNNEI. The CDR3 contains 13 residues. Subjects aged 18 to 65 presented with newly diagnosed hyperthyroidism of less than 2 months' duration.

This sequence was found in a woman aged 40 to 50 with Graves' hyperthyroidism. Sequenced input: blood. This chain uses TRBV2 with TRBJ1-1; D is undetermined. This CDR3 reads CASSGEGWTEAFF. The CDR3 DNA reads as TGTGCCAGCAGTGGAGAAGGGTGGACTGAAGCTTTCTTT.